The T cell receptor beta chain described here comes from a study of control samples from healthy donors and cancer patients. This clone appeared once. Using immunoSEQ multiplex PCR, the repertoire was profiled, and TCRdb retains in-frame clones only, with some absent. The sample records about 150,000 clones, around 92% being singletons. V lost 5 bases, J lost 3 bases, and 17 bases lay in between. The length of the CDR3 is 15 residues. From germline, CDR1 is MDHEN and CDR2 SYDVKM. The rearrangement links TRBV28 to TRBJ2-7; tentative D call: TRBD2 (5 bases). This receptor was identified in a man between 25 and 39 years old in good health. The sequencing input was blood. This CDR3 is CASSPQEVLLYEQYF. CDR3 sequence (DNA): TGTGCCAGCAGTCCCCAGGAGGTCCTCCTCTACGAGCAGTACTTC.